The entry below gives a single TCR beta chain sequence along with its context. These data come from a study of cytomegalovirus exposure and HLA in healthy donors. Study-level information: The approximately 120 validation repertoires and the approximately 700 first-cohort repertoires shared a platform, a later analysis reported.

Produced via immunoSEQ multiplex PCR; TCRdb's table is partial and in-frame only. The data show some 240,000 clones, with around 78% seen just once and roughly 5.5% held by the top ten. Trimming stripped 4 bases from V and 0 bases from J, with 7 bases between. Germline lookup yields CDR1 SGHAT and CDR2 FQNNGV. The CDR3 extends over 15 amino acids. The sequencing sample was made of PBMCs. This TCR came from a woman aged 18-29 years in good health and CMV-seronegative. V and J are TRBV11-2 and TRBJ2-6, with D uncertain. In DNA, the CDR3 is TGTGCCAGCAGCTCCCAGATCTCTGGGGCCAACGTCCTGACTTTC. Its translation: CASSSQISGANVLTF.